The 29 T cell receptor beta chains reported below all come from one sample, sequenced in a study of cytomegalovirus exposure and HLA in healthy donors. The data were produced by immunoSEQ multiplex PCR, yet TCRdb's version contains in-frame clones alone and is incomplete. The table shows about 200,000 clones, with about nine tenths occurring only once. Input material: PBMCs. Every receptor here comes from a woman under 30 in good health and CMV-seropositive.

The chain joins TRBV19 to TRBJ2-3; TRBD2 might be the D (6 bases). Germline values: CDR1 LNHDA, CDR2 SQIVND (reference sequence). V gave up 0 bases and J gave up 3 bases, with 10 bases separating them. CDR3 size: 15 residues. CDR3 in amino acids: CASSIESAGTDTQYF. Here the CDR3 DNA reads TGTGCCAGTAGTATAGAGAGCGCGGGAACAGATACGCAGTATTTT.

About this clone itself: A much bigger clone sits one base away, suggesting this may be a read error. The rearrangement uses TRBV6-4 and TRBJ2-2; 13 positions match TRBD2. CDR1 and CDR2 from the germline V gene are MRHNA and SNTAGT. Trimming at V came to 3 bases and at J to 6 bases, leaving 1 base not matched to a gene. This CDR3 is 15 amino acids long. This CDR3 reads CASSELAGGPGELFF. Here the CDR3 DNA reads TGTGCCAGCAGTGAACTAGCGGGAGGGCCCGGGGAGCTGTTTTTT.

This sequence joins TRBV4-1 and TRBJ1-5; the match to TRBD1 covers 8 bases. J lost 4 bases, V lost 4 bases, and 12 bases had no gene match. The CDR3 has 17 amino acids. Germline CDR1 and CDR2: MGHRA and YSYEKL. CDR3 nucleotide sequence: TGCGCCAGCAGCCGGGGGCTCCAGGGGGCGCGGAATCAGCCCCAGCATTTT. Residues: CASSRGLQGARNQPQHF.

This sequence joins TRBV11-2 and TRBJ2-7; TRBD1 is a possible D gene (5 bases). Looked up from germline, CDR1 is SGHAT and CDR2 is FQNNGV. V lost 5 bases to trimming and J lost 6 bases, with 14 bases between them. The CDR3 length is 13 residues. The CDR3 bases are TGTGCCAGCAGCGTATTGGTAGGGGCCGAGCAGTACTTC. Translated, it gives CASSVLVGAEQYF.

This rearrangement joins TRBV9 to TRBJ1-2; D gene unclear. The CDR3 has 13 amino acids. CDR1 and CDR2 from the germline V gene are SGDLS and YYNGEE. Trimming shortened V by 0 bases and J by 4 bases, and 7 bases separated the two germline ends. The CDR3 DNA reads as TGTGCCAGCAGCGTAGAACAGAGCTATGGCTACACCTTC. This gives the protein CASSVEQSYGYTF.

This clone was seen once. Written as DNA, the CDR3 is TGTGCCAGCAGCCCGACAGGGAACACTGAAGCTTTCTTT. This translates into CASSPTGNTEAFF. The rearrangement links TRBV5-6 to TRBJ1-1; possible D gene TRBD1, 6 bases. Looked up from germline, CDR1 is SGHDT and CDR2 is YYEEEE. Deletions cut 4 bases from V and 1 base from J, with 8 bases between. This CDR3 has 13 amino acids.

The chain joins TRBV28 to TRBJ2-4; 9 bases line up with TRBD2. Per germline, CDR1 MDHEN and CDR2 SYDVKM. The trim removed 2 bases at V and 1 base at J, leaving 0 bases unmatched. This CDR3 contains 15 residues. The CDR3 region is CASSLLAGAKNIQYF. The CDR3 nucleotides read TGTGCCAGCAGTTTACTAGCGGGGGCCAAAAACATTCAGTACTTC.

The CDR3 DNA reads as TGCGCCAGCAGCCCGGGACAGATACAAGAGACCCAGTACTTC. It translates to CASSPGQIQETQYF. The V and J genes are TRBV5-1 and TRBJ2-5; 7 bases are shared with TRBD1. Trimming at V came to 4 bases and at J to 2 bases, leaving 5 bases not matched to a gene. The CDR3 runs to 14 residues. Germline V gene sequence: CDR1 SGHRS, CDR2 YFSETQ. Combining the CDR3 with reference TRBV5-1 and TRBJ2-5 gives the whole variable domain KAGVTQTPRYLIKTRGQQVTLSCSPISGHRSVSWYQQTPGQGLQFLFEYFSETQRNKGNFPGRFSGRQFSNSRSEMNVSTLELGDSALYLCASSPGQIQETQYFGPGTRLLVL.

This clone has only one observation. CDR3 amino acids: CASSLFSREAYGYTF. Written as DNA, the CDR3 is TGTGCCAGCAGTTTATTCAGCAGGGAGGCCTATGGCTACACCTTC. The rearrangement uses TRBV28 and TRBJ1-2; TRBD1 is a possible D gene (5 bases). The CDR3 is 15 amino acids. V was shortened by 1 base and J by 4 bases, with 13 bases between the two germline ends. CDR1 and CDR2 (germline): MDHEN, SYDVKM.

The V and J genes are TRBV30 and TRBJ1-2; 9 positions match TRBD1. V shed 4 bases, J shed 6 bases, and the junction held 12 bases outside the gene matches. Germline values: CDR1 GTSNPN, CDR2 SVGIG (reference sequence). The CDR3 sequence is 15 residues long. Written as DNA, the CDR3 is TGTGCCTGGACGACAGGGGGTTCCTCGGGGAATGGCTACACCTTC. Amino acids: CAWTTGGSSGNGYTF.

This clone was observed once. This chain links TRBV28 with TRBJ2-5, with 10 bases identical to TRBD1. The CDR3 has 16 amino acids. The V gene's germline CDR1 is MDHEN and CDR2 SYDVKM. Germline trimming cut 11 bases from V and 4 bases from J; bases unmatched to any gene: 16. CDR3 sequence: CAHSTRQGALSETQYF. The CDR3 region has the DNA TGTGCCCACTCAACCCGACAGGGGGCGCTTTCAGAGACCCAGTACTTC.

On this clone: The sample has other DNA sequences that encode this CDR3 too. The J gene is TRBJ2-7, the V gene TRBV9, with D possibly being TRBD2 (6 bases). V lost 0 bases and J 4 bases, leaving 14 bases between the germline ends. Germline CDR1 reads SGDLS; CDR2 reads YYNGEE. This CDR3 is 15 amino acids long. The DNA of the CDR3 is TGTGCCAGCAGCGTAGGAAATAGCGGCCTATACGAGCAGTACTTC. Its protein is CASSVGNSGLYEQYF. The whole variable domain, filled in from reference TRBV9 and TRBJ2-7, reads DSGVTQTPKHLITATGQRVTLRCSPRSGDLSVYWYQQSLDQGLQFLIQYYNGEERAKGNILERFSAQQFPDLHSELNLSSLELGDSALYFCASSVGNSGLYEQYFGPGTRLTVT.

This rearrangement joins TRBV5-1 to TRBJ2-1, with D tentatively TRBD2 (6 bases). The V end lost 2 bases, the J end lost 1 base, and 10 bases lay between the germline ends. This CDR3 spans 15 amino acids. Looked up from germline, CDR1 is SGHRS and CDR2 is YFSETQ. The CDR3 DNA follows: TGCGCCAGCAGCTTCGTTAGCGGATCCTACAATGAGCAGTTCTTC. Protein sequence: CASSFVSGSYNEQFF.

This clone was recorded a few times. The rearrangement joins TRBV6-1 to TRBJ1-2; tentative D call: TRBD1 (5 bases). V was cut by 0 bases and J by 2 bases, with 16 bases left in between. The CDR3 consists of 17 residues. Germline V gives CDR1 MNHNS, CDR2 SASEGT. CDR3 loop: CASSEALGQGLNYGYTF. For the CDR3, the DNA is TGTGCCAGCAGTGAAGCGCTAGGGCAGGGCTTGAACTATGGCTACACCTTC.

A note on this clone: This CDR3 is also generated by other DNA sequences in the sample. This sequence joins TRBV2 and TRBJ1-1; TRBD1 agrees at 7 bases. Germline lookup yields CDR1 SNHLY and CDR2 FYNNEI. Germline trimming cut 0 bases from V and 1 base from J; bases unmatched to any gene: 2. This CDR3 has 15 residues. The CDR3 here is CASSEARQGNTEAFF. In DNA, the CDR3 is TGTGCCAGCAGTGAAGCCAGACAGGGGAACACTGAAGCTTTCTTT. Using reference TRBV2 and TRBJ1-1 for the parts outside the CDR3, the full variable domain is EPEVTQTPSHQVTQMGQEVILRCVPISNHLYFYWYRQILGQKVEFLVSFYNNEISEKSEIFDDQFSVERPDGSNFTLKIRSTKLEDSAMYFCASSEARQGNTEAFFGQGTRLTVV.

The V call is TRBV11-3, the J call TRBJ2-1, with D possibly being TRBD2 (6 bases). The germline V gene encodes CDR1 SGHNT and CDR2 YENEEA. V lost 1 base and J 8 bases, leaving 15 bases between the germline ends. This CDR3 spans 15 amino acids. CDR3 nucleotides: TGTGCCAGCAGCTTAGGAGTAGGACCGGGGGATGAGCAGTTCTTC. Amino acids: CASSLGVGPGDEQFF.

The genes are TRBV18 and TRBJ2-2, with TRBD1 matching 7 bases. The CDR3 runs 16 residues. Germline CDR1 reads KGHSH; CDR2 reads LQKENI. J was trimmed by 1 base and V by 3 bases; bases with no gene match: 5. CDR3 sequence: CASSPPGQKNTGELFF. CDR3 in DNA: TGTGCCAGCTCACCTCCGGGACAGAAGAACACCGGGGAGCTGTTTTTT.

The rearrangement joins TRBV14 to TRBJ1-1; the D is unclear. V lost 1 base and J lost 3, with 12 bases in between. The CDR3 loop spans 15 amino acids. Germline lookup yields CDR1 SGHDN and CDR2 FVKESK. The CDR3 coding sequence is TGTGCCAGCAGCCAAGTGGGAGCGGGGTACACTGAAGCTTTCTTT. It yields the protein CASSQVGAGYTEAFF.

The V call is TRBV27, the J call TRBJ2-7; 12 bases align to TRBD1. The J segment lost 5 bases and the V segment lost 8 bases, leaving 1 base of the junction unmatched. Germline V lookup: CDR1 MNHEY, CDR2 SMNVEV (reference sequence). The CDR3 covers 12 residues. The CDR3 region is CASGTGGDEQYF. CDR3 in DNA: TGTGCCAGCGGGACAGGGGGCGACGAGCAGTACTTC.

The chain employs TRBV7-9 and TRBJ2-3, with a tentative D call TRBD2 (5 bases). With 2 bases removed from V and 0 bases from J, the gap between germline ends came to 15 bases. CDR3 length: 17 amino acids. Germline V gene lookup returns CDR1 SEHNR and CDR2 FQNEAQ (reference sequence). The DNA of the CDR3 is TGTGCCAGCAGCTTACGCCAGTTAGCGACTAGCACAGATACGCAGTATTTT. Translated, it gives CASSLRQLATSTDTQYF.

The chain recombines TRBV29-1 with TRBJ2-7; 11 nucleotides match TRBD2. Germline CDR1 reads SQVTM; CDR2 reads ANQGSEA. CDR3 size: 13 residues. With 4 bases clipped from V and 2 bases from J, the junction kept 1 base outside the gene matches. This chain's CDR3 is CSVVTSGAYEQYF. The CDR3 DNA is TGCAGCGTTGTGACTAGCGGGGCCTACGAGCAGTACTTC.

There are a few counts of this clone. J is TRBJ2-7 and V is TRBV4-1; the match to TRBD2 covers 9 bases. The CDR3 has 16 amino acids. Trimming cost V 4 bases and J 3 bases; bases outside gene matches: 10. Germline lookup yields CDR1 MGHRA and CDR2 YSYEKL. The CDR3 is CASSRSGGLGVYEQYF. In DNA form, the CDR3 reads TGCGCCAGCAGCCGTAGCGGGGGACTAGGTGTCTACGAGCAGTACTTC.

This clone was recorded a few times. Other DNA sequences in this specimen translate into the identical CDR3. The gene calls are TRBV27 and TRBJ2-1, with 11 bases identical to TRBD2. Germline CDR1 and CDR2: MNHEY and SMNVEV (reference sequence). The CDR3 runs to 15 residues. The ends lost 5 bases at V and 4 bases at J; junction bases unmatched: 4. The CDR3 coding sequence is TGTGCCAGCAGTCCCGGGACTAGCGGATACAATGAGCAGTTCTTC. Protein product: CASSPGTSGYNEQFF.

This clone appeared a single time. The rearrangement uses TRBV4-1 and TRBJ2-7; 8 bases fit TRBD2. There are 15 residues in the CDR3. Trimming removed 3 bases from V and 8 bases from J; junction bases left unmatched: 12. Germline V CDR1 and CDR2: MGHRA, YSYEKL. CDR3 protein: CASSHSAGDGGKQYF. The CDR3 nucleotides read TGCGCCAGCAGCCATTCAGCGGGAGATGGAGGAAAGCAGTACTTC.

CDR3 nucleotides: TGCAGCGTTGAAATGAGGGACAGGAATGAGCAGTTCTTC. Its protein product is CSVEMRDRNEQFF. This chain joins TRBV29-1 and TRBJ2-1; 8 bases match TRBD1. This CDR3 spans 13 amino acids. CDR1 and CDR2 (germline): SQVTM, ANQGSEA. The trim removed 2 bases at V and 7 bases at J, leaving 4 bases unmatched.

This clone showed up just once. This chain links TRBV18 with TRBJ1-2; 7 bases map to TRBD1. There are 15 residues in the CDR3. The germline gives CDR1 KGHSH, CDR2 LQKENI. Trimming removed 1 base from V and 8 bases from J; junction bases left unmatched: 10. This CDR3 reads CASSPQTTGSDGYTF. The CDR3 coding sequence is TGTGCCAGCTCACCACAAACGACAGGGTCTGACGGCTACACCTTC.

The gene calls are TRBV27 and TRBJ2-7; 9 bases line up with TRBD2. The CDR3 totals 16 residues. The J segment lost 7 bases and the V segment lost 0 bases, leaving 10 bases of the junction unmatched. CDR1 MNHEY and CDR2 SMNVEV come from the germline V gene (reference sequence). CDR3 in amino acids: CASSLSTGLAPGEQYF. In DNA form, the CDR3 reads TGTGCCAGCAGTTTATCTACAGGACTAGCGCCGGGGGAGCAGTACTTC.

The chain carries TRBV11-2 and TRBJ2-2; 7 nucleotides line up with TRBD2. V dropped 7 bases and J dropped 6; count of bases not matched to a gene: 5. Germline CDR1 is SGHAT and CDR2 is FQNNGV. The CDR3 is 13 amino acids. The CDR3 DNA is TGTGCCAGCACCCGGGACTATGCCGGGGAGCTGTTTTTT. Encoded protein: CASTRDYAGELFF.

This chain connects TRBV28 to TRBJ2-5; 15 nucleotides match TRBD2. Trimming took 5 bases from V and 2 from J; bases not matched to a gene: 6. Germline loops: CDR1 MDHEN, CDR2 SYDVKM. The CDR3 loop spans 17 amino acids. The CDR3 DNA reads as TGTGCCAGCAGTACCGGGACTAGCGGGAGGTTTCAAGAGACCCAGTACTTC. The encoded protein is CASSTGTSGRFQETQYF.